The following is a TCR beta chain sequence with its context. This receptor's antigen is unknown. No per-base quality is available; no much larger clone lies one base away. TCRbeta CDR3 regions were amplified from genomic DNA using the immunoSEQ Assay, a bias-controlled multiplex PCR. The study's processing was this. Within the assay, amplification of reference gene primers was used to estimate how many nucleated cells each sample contained. To quantify the absolute abundance of each unique TCRbeta CDR3 rearrangement, sequence reads were collapsed and filtered. For each sample, productive Simpson clonality was calculated as the square root of Simpson's diversity index over productive rearrangements. TCRdb obtained this table from immuneACCESS and retained in-frame rearrangements with V and J assigned. These tables miss some clones; where compared with another copy, unresolved V genes account for less than half of the shortfall, and the remainder is unexplained. V and J calls and clone size are given by that table; D and trimming were obtained from the DNA. The sample contains under 300,000 clones, more than 80% of them found a single time. 2.2% of the sample is in the top ten clones.

This entry comes from a study of blood T cell repertoires in COVID-19 (dated by TCRdb to about 2020). At the level of the whole study: Collaborator samples came from the United States, Italy and Spain and covered acute and convalescent phases of COVID-19. Nearly every sample came with metadata listing a de-identified subject ID, COVID-19 status, age in years and sex. The material from the prospective study consisted of cDNA or gDNA derived from T cells, B-cell-depleted T cells, or PBMCs. Deeply sampled blood TCRbeta repertoires from subjects exposed to, actively infected with, or recovered from COVID-19 were included in the dataset. HLA class I and class II types, where available, came from metadata supplied by the sample provider rather than from assay-based typing. The samples were drawn from two sources: the first 160 participants of the ongoing ImmuneRACE study, and over 950 subjects contributed by 6 global collaborators. The repertoires were made available in a free public database intended to serve as a resource for research on the immune response to SARS-CoV-2. Study-wide findings and limitations: Clinical and demographic metadata were provided uncurated, with the amount varying by source and participant.

Samples from volunteer blood donors who had recovered from COVID-19 were contributed by a second Seattle source. The collaborating institutions used their own protocols to collect whole blood in K2EDTA tubes. For TCRbeta analysis, collaborators shipped samples in one of three forms: frozen whole blood, isolated PBMCs, or DNA extracted from either of those sample types. V is pared back by 6 bases and J by 1 base, with 9 bases lying between the germline termini. The germline V gene supplies CDR1 SGHTA and CDR2 FQGNSA. The CDR3 spans 13 residues, from the cysteine through the phenylalanine. Only CDR3 DNA is held: 39 bases, read in frame from base 1.

The sample consisted of peripheral blood. The clonotype comes from a young man who had recovered from COVID-19. Recombination joined TRBV7-2 with TRBJ1-2; the D gene assignment is ambiguous. The nucleotide sequence reads TGTGCCAGCAGTGGAGACGGTAACTATGGCTACACCTTC. This yields the protein CASSGDGNYGYTF.